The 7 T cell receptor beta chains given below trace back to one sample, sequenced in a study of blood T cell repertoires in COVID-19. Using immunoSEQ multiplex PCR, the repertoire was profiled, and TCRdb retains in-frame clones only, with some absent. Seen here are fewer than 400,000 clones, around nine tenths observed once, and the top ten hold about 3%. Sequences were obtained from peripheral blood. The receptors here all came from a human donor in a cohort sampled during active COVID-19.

The CDR3 bases are TGTGCCAGCTCACCGAACGTCGATCAGGGGGCATCTGATGGCTACACCTTC. Translated: CASSPNVDQGASDGYTF. This chain connects TRBV18 to TRBJ1-2; 8 nucleotides match TRBD1. CDR1 and CDR2 from the germline V gene are KGHSH and LQKENI. Germline trimming cut 3 bases from V and 6 bases from J; bases unmatched to any gene: 15. The CDR3 has 17 residues.

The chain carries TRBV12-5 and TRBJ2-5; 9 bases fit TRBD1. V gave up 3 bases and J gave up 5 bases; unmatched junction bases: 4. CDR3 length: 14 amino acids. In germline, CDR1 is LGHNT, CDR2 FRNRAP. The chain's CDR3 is CASGFGQGKETQYF. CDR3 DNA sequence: TGTGCTAGTGGTTTCGGACAGGGGAAGGAGACCCAGTACTTC.

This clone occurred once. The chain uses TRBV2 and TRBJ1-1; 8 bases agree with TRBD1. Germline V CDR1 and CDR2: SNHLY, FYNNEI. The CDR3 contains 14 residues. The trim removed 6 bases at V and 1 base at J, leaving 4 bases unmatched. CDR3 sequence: CASRYRGGNTEAFF. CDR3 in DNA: TGTGCCAGCAGGTACAGGGGGGGGAACACTGAAGCTTTCTTT.

The chain's CDR3 is CASSQGRGWGTEAFF. As DNA, the CDR3 is TGCGCCAGCAGCCAAGGCCGGGGGTGGGGCACTGAAGCTTTCTTT. The rearrangement uses TRBV5-1 and TRBJ1-1; weak D call: TRBD1 (5 bases). Germline CDR1 is SGHRS and CDR2 is YFSETQ. The CDR3 runs 15 residues. V was clipped by 4 bases and J by 4 bases, with 17 bases between them.

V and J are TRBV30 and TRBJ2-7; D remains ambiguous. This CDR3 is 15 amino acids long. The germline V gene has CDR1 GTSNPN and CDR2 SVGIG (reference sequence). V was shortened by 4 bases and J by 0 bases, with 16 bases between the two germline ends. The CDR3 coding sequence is TGTGCCTGGAACCCTCCCCGGTCCGTCTCCTACGAGCAGTACTTC. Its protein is CAWNPPRSVSYEQYF.

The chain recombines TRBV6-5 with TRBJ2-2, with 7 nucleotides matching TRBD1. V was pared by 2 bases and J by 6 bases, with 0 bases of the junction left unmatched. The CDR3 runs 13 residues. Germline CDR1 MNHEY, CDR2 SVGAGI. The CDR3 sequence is CASSYTGAGELFF. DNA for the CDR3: TGTGCCAGCAGTTACACAGGGGCCGGGGAGCTGTTTTTT.

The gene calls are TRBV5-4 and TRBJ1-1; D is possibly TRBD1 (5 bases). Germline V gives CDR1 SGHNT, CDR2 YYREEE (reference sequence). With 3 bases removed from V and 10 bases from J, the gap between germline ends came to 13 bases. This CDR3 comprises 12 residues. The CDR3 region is CASSSDSYRAFF. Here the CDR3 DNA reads TGTGCCAGCAGCTCTGACAGTTACCGAGCTTTCTTT.